This T cell receptor beta chain derives from a study of blood T cell repertoires in COVID-19. Measured with immunoSEQ multiplex PCR; TCRdb has only the in-frame clones, and not every one. The sample carries roughly 100,000 clones, around 90% recorded once. Germline V lookup: CDR1 SNHLY, CDR2 FYNNEI. The V segment lost 5 bases and the J segment 3 bases; nucleotides outside the gene matches: 7. The CDR3 is made up of 16 amino acids. The receptor's source is a woman in her forties or fifties with COVID-19, enrolled during active disease. The V call is TRBV2, the J call TRBJ2-3, with TRBD2 identical over 11 bases. Source material: peripheral blood. The CDR3 sequence: CASSILAGDLTDTQYF. The CDR3 DNA is TGTGCCAGCAGTATACTAGCGGGGGACTTGACAGATACGCAGTATTTT.